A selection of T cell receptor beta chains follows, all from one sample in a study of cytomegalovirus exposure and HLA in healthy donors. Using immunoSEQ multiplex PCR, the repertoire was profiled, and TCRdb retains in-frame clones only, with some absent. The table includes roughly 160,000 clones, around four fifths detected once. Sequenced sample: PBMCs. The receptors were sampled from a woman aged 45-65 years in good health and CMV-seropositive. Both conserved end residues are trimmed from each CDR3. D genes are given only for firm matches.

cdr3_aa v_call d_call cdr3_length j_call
ASSPPNTGRVNTEAF TRBV18 . 15 TRBJ1-1
ASSPRRDSNTEAF TRBV7-8 . 13 TRBJ1-1
ASRADSPRNYGYT TRBV2 . 13 TRBJ1-2
ASSLAGPNTEAF TRBV7-9 . 12 TRBJ1-1
ATSRGQNYNSPLH TRBV15 . 13 TRBJ1-6
ASSLRDSDYSNQPQH TRBV21-1 . 15 TRBJ1-5
ASSGGGTANTEAF TRBV6-1 TRBD1 13 TRBJ1-1
ASSLPHRNRGPNQPQH TRBV28 TRBD1 16 TRBJ1-5
AISRTGDGYT TRBV10-3 TRBD1 10 TRBJ1-2
ASSRDRGRTEAF TRBV9 TRBD1 12 TRBJ1-1
ASSDRGPNTEAF TRBV18 TRBD1 12 TRBJ1-1
ASRQGGGNTEAF TRBV19 . 12 TRBJ1-1
AGLAGASYNEQF TRBV30 TRBD2 12 TRBJ2-1
ASSLGGSQETQY TRBV5-4 . 12 TRBJ2-5
ASGGTSASSYEQY TRBV6-6 TRBD2 13 TRBJ2-7